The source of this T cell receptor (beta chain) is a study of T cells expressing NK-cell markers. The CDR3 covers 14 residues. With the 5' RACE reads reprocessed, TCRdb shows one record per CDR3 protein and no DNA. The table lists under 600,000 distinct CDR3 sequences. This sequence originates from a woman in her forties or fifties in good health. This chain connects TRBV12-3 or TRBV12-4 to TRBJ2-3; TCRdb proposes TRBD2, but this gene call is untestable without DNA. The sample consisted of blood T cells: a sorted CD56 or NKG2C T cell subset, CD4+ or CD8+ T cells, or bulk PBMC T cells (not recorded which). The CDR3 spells CASSFRRGTDTQYF.